The entry below gives a single T cell receptor beta chain sequence along with its context. As yet, its antigen is unknown. Sorted T cells were CFSE-labeled and cultured around 5 days with allogeneic regulatory or mature dendritic cells at 1:10. The data belong to a study of regulatory dendritic cells for organ transplantation. Study summary: Monocytes received vitamin D3 on days 0 and 4, IL-10 on day 4.

Germline CDR1 SQVTM, CDR2 ANQGSEA. This CDR3 is 13 amino acids long. V gave up 7 bases and J gave up 7 bases; unmatched junction bases: 8. Libraries were prepared by immunoSEQ multiplex PCR; TCRdb keeps only in-frame clonotypes and omits some of them. The repertoire includes 9,500 to 15,000 clones, around two thirds of them detected once, and 0.63% sits in the top ten. Study-wide findings and caveats: Mature dendritic cells appeared to drive more memory CD8+ clonal expansion than regulatory ones.

This TCR derives from a human donor in good health. The rearrangement uses TRBV29-1 and TRBJ1-5; 9 nucleotides match TRBD1. Sequenced: naive CD4+ T cells from blood cultured with regulatory dendritic cells. Specified subset: CD45RA+ naive T cells. CDR3 bases: TGCAGCGGAGGGACAGGGCCGGGACAGCCCCAGCATTTT. Translating it yields CSGGTGPGQPQHF.